This TCR beta chain was documented in a study of OX40 agonist ivuxolimab in advanced cancers. As for the study more broadly: Ivuxolimab was an agonistic, fully human IgG2 monoclonal antibody directed against OX40 (CD134), a costimulatory receptor. Intravenous ivuxolimab was administered to patients every 2 weeks at six dose levels: 0.01, 0.1, 0.3, 1.5, 3 and 10 mg/kg. Among the roughly 54 dose-escalation patients, about 19 had hepatocellular carcinoma, roughly 15 melanoma, 9 renal cell carcinoma and 9 head and neck cancer. The dose-escalation cohort was 82.7% male with a mean age of approximately 60 years, ranging from roughly 23 to 90. Prior anti-PD-1, anti-PD-L1 or anti-CTLA-4 therapy was permitted, and checkpoint inhibitors had been received by about 36% of dose-escalation patients. Partial responses occurred in three dose-escalation patients: two with cutaneous melanoma and one with hepatocellular carcinoma. The point of sequencing TCRbeta in the periphery was to test whether ivuxolimab changed TCR sequence diversity and drove clonal T-cell expansion. The paper covers the monotherapy dose-escalation part of the phase I ivuxolimab trial, which included N ≈ 57 patients.

To sequence the TCRbeta CDR3 region, genomic DNA was isolated from the sorted cells. The immunoSEQ Assay was used for sequencing of TCRbeta CDR3 regions. TCRdb holds this immuneACCESS table with in-frame rearrangements only. Some clones are missing; in checked studies, unresolved V genes explain under half, and the rest has no known cause. Across this sample there are about 72,000 clones, with roughly 89% seen only once. 11% of the sample goes to the ten largest clones. To note about this clone: Its target antigen remains unknown. The junction departs from germline at one end; a sequencing error may be responsible.

Here is what the overall study found, with its caveats: After ivuxolimab, expanded clones were on average more numerous among CD8+ T cells than among CD4+ T cells. Low levels of normalized T-cell clonal expansion were also seen in some patients who did not respond. Antigen specificity was not determined for the clonally expanded peripheral T cells. In the 0.1-3.0 mg/kg groups, partial responders were among the patients with the lowest normalized peripheral clonal expansion, particularly in CD8+ T cells. At doses of 0.1 to 3.0 mg/kg, clonal expansion of both CD4+ and CD8+ T cells in blood was seen between baseline and week 6.

CDR1 MNHNS and CDR2 SASEGT are derived from the germline V gene. The CDR3 measures 14 amino acids from cysteine to phenylalanine. Left in the record is the CDR3 DNA by itself, 42 bases read in frame from the first base. The trial excluded patients who had a history of autoimmune disease or who were on systemic immunosuppression. Peripheral blood for TCR sequencing was collected from all dose cohorts at baseline, on cycle 4 day 1, and on cycle 7 day 1. Samples were obtained from an open-label, multicenter, first-in-human phase I dose-escalation trial of ivuxolimab. The trial enrolled adults with locally advanced or metastatic head and neck squamous cell, hepatocellular, melanoma or renal cell carcinoma. CD4+ and CD8+ T cells were sorted separately from peripheral blood before TCR sequencing.

Specimen: CD4+ or CD8+ T cells sorted from blood, collected in a trial of the OX40 agonist ivuxolimab. Recombination joined TRBV6-1 with TRBJ2-7; the D gene is possibly TRBD1 or TRBD2, each agreeing over 6 bases. This sequence was found in an adult with an advanced solid tumor such as melanoma, head and neck, liver or kidney cancer. The sequenced DNA is TGTGCCAGCAGTGAAGGACCCGGAGGGGGGCGAACTTTCTTC. Translated, it gives CASSEGPGGGRTFF.